These 14 T cell receptor beta chains were sequenced from one sample in a study of identical twins. TCRdb recomputed calls from the 5' RACE reads with MiXCR, one row per CDR3 protein. Counted here are over 600,000 distinct CDR3 sequences, approximately 22% occurring once; the ten biggest clones make up 4.3%. These data also formed part of another study, on T cells expressing NK-cell markers.

Specimen: PBMCs. The receptors shown here come from a woman under 30 in good health.

This chain connects TRBV10-3 to TRBJ2-3; 9 bases map to TRBD1. V was clipped by 3 bases and J by 3 bases; unmatched bases: 7. The CDR3 totals 16 residues. From germline, CDR1 is ENHRY and CDR2 SYGVKD. DNA for the CDR3: TGTGCCATCAGTGATGAGGGACAGGGAGAGACAGATACGCAGTATTTT. It yields the protein CAISDEGQGETDTQYF.

The chain has TRBV27 and TRBJ2-5, with TRBD1 as a possible D gene (6 bases). The CDR3 is 14 residues long. In germline, CDR1 is MNHEY, CDR2 SMNVEV (reference sequence). Trimming pared 6 bases from V and 3 bases from J, leaving 14 bases between. CDR3 residues: CASSPIRGKETQYF. CDR3 nucleotides: TGTGCCAGCAGCCCAATTAGGGGGAAAGAGACCCAGTACTTC.

This rearrangement joins TRBV6-2 or TRBV6-3 to TRBJ2-5, with 8 bases lining up with TRBD1. V lost 0 bases to trimming and J lost 5 bases; unmatched junction nucleotides: 5. Germline lookup yields CDR1 MNHEY and CDR2 SVGEGT. The CDR3 sequence is 15 residues long. The CDR3 protein is CASSYSDGTGETQYF. Written as DNA, the CDR3 is TGTGCCAGCAGTTACTCCGACGGGACAGGCGAGACCCAGTACTTC.

The sample holds a few counts of this clonotype. The genes are TRBV20-1 and TRBJ2-1; D unclear. The CDR3 length is 10 residues. Germline V gene data show CDR1 as DFQATT and CDR2 as SNEGSKA (reference sequence). The CDR3 DNA is TGCAGCCCCCTAGGTGATGAGCAGTTCTTC. Translating gives CSPLGDEQFF.

The sample holds a few counts of this clonotype. The chain recombines TRBV7-2 with TRBJ1-5; 7 bases are shared with TRBD1. The CDR3 is 15 residues long. CDR1 and CDR2 (germline): SGHTA, FQGNSA. V lost 4 bases to trimming and J lost 4 bases; unmatched junction nucleotides: 7. The DNA for the CDR3 is TGTGCCAGCAGCTCCTGGGACAGCTCTAATCAGCCCCAGCATTTT. Protein: CASSSWDSSNQPQHF. The full variable domain, its missing parts supplied by reference TRBV7-2 and TRBJ1-5, is GAGVSQSPSNKVTEKGKDVELRCDPISGHTALYWYRQSLGQGLEFLIYFQGNSAPDKSGLPSDRFSAERTGGSVSTLTIQRTQQEDSAVYLCASSSWDSSNQPQHFGDGTRLSIL.

V usage is TRBV13 and J usage is TRBJ2-5, with 9 bases identical to TRBD1. This CDR3 spans 16 amino acids. With 4 bases clipped from V and 5 bases from J, the junction kept 11 bases outside the gene matches. Germline values: CDR1 PRHDT, CDR2 FYEKMQ (reference sequence). CDR3 bases: TGTGCCAGCAGCTCAACAATAAACAGGGGGCCGGAGACCCAGTACTTC. Its protein product is CASSSTINRGPETQYF.

CDR3 DNA: TGTGCCAGCAGAGATATAAACAAAAACATTCAGTACTTC. Protein: CASRDINKNIQYF. The chain uses TRBV2 and TRBJ2-4; D remains ambiguous. The CDR3 loop spans 13 amino acids. Germline V gives CDR1 SNHLY, CDR2 FYNNEI. Trimming took 6 bases from V and 3 from J, leaving 9 bases between them.

This chain links TRBV20-1 with TRBJ1-5; unclear D gene. This CDR3 is built from 13 residues. V lost 3 bases, J lost 6 bases, and 12 bases lay in between. The germline V gene encodes CDR1 DFQATT and CDR2 SNEGSKA (reference sequence). The CDR3 loop is CSARIEMGQPQHF. In DNA form, the CDR3 reads TGCAGTGCTAGGATCGAGATGGGTCAGCCCCAGCATTTT.

In this sample, this clonotype turned up a few times. V gene TRBV20-1 combines with J gene TRBJ2-7; 14 bases are shared with TRBD2. The germline V gene encodes CDR1 DFQATT and CDR2 SNEGSKA (reference sequence). This CDR3 has 15 residues. V dropped 0 bases and J dropped 4; count of bases not matched to a gene: 2. The CDR3 nucleotides read TGCAGTGCTAGAGAAGGGACTAGCGGGAGATACGAGCAGTACTTC. Amino acids: CSAREGTSGRYEQYF.

This clonotype was counted many times. The rearrangement uses TRBV5-1 and TRBJ2-6, with D unclear. The CDR3 covers 17 residues. The germline gives CDR1 SGHRS, CDR2 YFSETQ. V was trimmed by 0 bases and J by 0 bases, leaving 10 bases between them. DNA of the CDR3: TGCGCCAGCAGCTTGGATCTGGGTTTCTCTGGGGCCAACGTCCTGACTTTC. It translates to CASSLDLGFSGANVLTF.

The V gene is TRBV5-5, the J gene TRBJ2-5, with TRBD2 identical over 7 bases. The CDR3 has 17 residues. The germline V gene has CDR1 SGHKS and CDR2 YYEKEE (reference sequence). J gave up 1 base and V 0 bases, and 9 bases lay outside the gene matches. CDR3 sequence (DNA): TGTGCCAGCAGCTTGGAGGAGGCGGGGGAGTCCCAAGAGACCCAGTACTTC. This sequence encodes CASSLEEAGESQETQYF. The full variable domain, in which reference TRBV5-5 and TRBJ2-5 provide the parts outside the CDR3, is DAGVTQSPTHLIKTRGQQVTLRCSPISGHKSVSWYQQVLGQGPQFIFQYYEKEERGRGNFPDRFSARQFPNYSSELNVNALLLGDSALYLCASSLEEAGESQETQYFGPGTRLLVL.

This clonotype occurred a few times. The chain uses TRBV20-1 and TRBJ2-1; the match to TRBD2 covers 11 bases. The CDR3 extends over 15 amino acids. Germline-derived CDR1 and CDR2 are DFQATT and SNEGSKA (reference sequence). The V segment lost 0 bases and the J segment 5 bases; nucleotides outside the gene matches: 3. CDR3 bases: TGCAGTGCTAGAGATAGACTAGCGGGGCACAATGAGCAGTTCTTC. This translates into CSARDRLAGHNEQFF.

This clonotype appeared a few times. The chain links TRBV7-9 to TRBJ2-2; TRBD1 matches at 8 bases. This CDR3 region has 16 residues. Germline loops: CDR1 SEHNR, CDR2 FQNEAQ (reference sequence). Germline trimming cut 5 bases from V and 0 bases from J; bases unmatched to any gene: 5. The CDR3 loop is CASSRQGRTNTGELFF. CDR3 bases: TGTGCCAGCAGCCGACAGGGGCGAACGAACACCGGGGAGCTGTTTTTT.

This clonotype was counted between two and nine times. V and J are TRBV7-6 and TRBJ2-1; D is possibly TRBD1 (6 bases). CDR1 and CDR2 (germline): SGHVS, FNYEAQ. The V end lost 2 bases, the J end lost 9 bases, and 11 bases lay between the germline ends. The CDR3 is 13 amino acids. The CDR3 nucleotides are TGTGCCAGCAGCTTACTAGTAGGGGGTGAGCAGTTCTTC. Residues: CASSLLVGGEQFF.